This TCR beta chain was recovered during a study of T cell responses to AZD1222 COVID-19 vaccine. Broader study findings: Regions 160-218 and 743-854 held dominance among vaccine-associated CD4 TCRs, which spanned spike. Clonal diversity was possibly underestimated, and the donors were mostly white British, with more females.

Some clones are missing from TCRdb's copy, which holds only in-frame ones; the method was immunoSEQ multiplex PCR. Among about 110,000 clones listed, 82% were seen once. The CDR3 sequence is 14 residues long. Germline V gene data show CDR1 as LGHDT and CDR2 as YNNKEL (reference sequence). V was cut by 4 bases and J by 0 bases, with 9 bases left in between. Notes on this clone: As yet, its antigen is unknown.

This TCR derives from an adult in good health. This sequence joins TRBV3-1 (or the pseudogene TRBV3-2) and TRBJ1-1, with D possibly TRBD1 on 6 matching bases. Material: peripheral blood, obtained on day 0 of AZD1222 vaccination. DNA for the CDR3: TGTGCCAGCAGCCCGGACAGCATGAACACTGAAGCTTTCTTT. Encoded protein: CASSPDSMNTEAFF.